This is a list of T cell receptor beta chains from one sample in a study of early T cells in non-severe SARS-CoV-2 infection. TCRdb fed the 5' RACE reads into MiXCR, producing one record per CDR3 protein. The sample includes about 58,000 distinct CDR3 sequences, about 12% seen only once; the top ten take 9.5% to 10%. Sequencing used whole blood. The receptors originated from an adult who was a healthcare worker with PCR-confirmed SARS-CoV-2 infection or an uninfected control (not recorded which). CDR3s include the opening cysteine and the closing phenylalanine or tryptophan. D genes are given only for firm matches. Only part of the rows carry a size: once, few, many, or a class if the clone is expanded.

length: 14; D: .; size: few; J: TRBJ2-2; V: TRBV10-3; CDR3: CAISGSAGDGELFF; DNA: TGTGCCATCAGTGGGTCGGCAGGGGACGGGGAGCTGTTTTTT
length: 15; D: TRBD2; size: few; J: TRBJ2-1; V: TRBV19; CDR3: CASSILAGGPGEQFF; DNA: TGTGCCAGTAGTATACTAGCGGGAGGGCCGGGTGAGCAGTTCTTC
length: 13; D: TRBD1; size: few; J: TRBJ2-3; V: TRBV29-1; CDR3: CSTDRDITDTQYF; DNA: TGCAGCACCGACAGGGATATCACAGATACGCAGTATTTT
length: 15; D: .; size: .; J: TRBJ2-2; V: TRBV7-6; CDR3: CASSLGAVNTGELFF; DNA: TGTGCCAGCAGCCTCGGAGCAGTCAACACCGGGGAGCTGTTTTTT
length: 16; D: TRBD1; size: .; J: TRBJ1-1; V: TRBV11-3; CDR3: CASSARQGSMNTEAFF; DNA: TGTGCCAGCAGCGCTCGACAGGGGAGCATGAACACTGAAGCTTTCTTT
length: 13; D: TRBD1; size: few; J: TRBJ1-2; V: TRBV11-2; CDR3: CASSPDRGRGYTF; DNA: TGTGCCAGCAGCCCGGACAGGGGGCGCGGCTACACCTTC
length: 13; D: .; size: few; J: TRBJ2-2; V: TRBV5-5; CDR3: CASRFPGAGELFF; DNA: TGTGCCAGCAGATTTCCTGGGGCCGGGGAGCTGTTTTTT
length: 14; D: .; size: many; J: TRBJ1-2; V: TRBV6-4; CDR3: CASSQQSGGYGYTF; DNA: TGTGCCAGCAGCCAACAGAGCGGGGGCTATGGCTACACCTTC
length: 17; D: TRBD2; size: .; J: TRBJ2-3; V: TRBV12-3/TRBV12-4; CDR3: CASRPRRTSGVADTQYF; DNA: TGTGCCAGCAGGCCACGACGGACTAGCGGGGTGGCGGATACGCAGTATTTT
length: 14; D: TRBD1; size: few; J: TRBJ2-3; V: TRBV20-1; CDR3: CSTRTGGAMYTQYF; DNA: TGCAGTACTCGGACAGGGGGCGCGATGTATACGCAGTATTTT
length: 18; D: TRBD2; size: .; J: TRBJ2-3; V: TRBV20-1; CDR3: CSALSLLAGGPSTDTQYF; DNA: TGCAGTGCCCTGTCCCTGCTAGCGGGGGGCCCAAGCACAGATACGCAGTATTTT
length: 14; D: .; size: many; J: TRBJ1-1; V: TRBV7-9; CDR3: CASRRISGNTEAFF; DNA: TGTGCCAGCAGGCGTATATCGGGGAACACTGAAGCTTTCTTT
length: 15; D: TRBD1; size: many; J: TRBJ1-1; V: TRBV12-3/TRBV12-4; CDR3: CASSMGGQGATEAFF; DNA: TGTGCCAGCAGTATGGGGGGACAGGGGGCCACTGAAGCTTTCTTT
length: 15; D: TRBD2; size: few; J: TRBJ2-4; V: TRBV6-6; CDR3: CASSFGTSGKNIQYF; DNA: TGTGCCAGCAGCTTCGGGACTAGCGGCAAAAACATTCAGTACTTC
length: 14; D: .; size: many; J: TRBJ1-1; V: TRBV5-4; CDR3: CASSSSRDIFEAFF; DNA: TGTGCCAGCAGTTCGTCCCGGGACATTTTTGAAGCTTTCTTT
length: 14; D: .; size: many; J: TRBJ1-1; V: TRBV12-3/TRBV12-4; CDR3: CASSLRQRRTEAFF; DNA: TGTGCCAGCAGTCTTCGACAGCGCCGTACTGAAGCTTTCTTT
length: 18; D: .; size: few; J: TRBJ1-1; V: TRBV4-1; CDR3: CASSQERSGDIVNTEAFF; DNA: TGCGCCAGCAGCCAAGAGAGAAGCGGGGATATAGTAAACACTGAAGCTTTCTTT
length: 14; D: TRBD1; size: many; J: TRBJ2-7; V: TRBV27; CDR3: CASRTPGQGHEQYF; DNA: TGTGCCAGCAGGACGCCGGGACAGGGACACGAGCAGTACTTC
length: 14; D: TRBD2; size: few; J: TRBJ2-7; V: TRBV20-1; CDR3: CSAAGEREDYEQYF; DNA: TGCAGTGCGGCCGGGGAGCGGGAGGACTACGAGCAGTACTTC
length: 16; D: .; size: .; J: TRBJ2-1; V: TRBV27; CDR3: CASSPDGWTPGNEQFF; DNA: TGTGCCAGCAGTCCCGATGGGTGGACGCCAGGCAATGAGCAGTTCTTC
length: 15; D: .; size: many; J: TRBJ2-3; V: TRBV5-4; CDR3: CASSPPAAGTDTQYF; DNA: TGTGCCAGCAGCCCGCCGGCGGCGGGCACAGATACGCAGTATTTT
length: 14; D: .; size: many; J: TRBJ2-7; V: TRBV6-6; CDR3: CASSSGTATYEQYF; DNA: TGTGCCAGCAGCTCCGGGACGGCGACCTACGAGCAGTACTTC
length: 14; D: .; size: many; J: TRBJ2-7; V: TRBV10-2; CDR3: CASSESDGGYEQYF; DNA: TGCGCCAGCAGTGAGTCGGATGGCGGCTACGAGCAGTACTTC
length: 11; D: .; size: many; J: TRBJ2-7; V: TRBV12-3/TRBV12-4; CDR3: CASSSGNEQYF; DNA: TGTGCCAGCAGCTCAGGGAACGAGCAGTACTTC
length: 14; D: .; size: few; J: TRBJ2-5; V: TRBV5-1; CDR3: CASSLNHRSETQYF; DNA: TGCGCCAGCAGCTTAAATCACCGAAGCGAGACCCAGTACTTC
length: 15; D: .; size: few; J: TRBJ1-4; V: TRBV5-1; CDR3: CASSLRGQDNEKLFF; DNA: TGCGCCAGCAGCTTGCGGGGGCAGGATAATGAAAAACTGTTTTTT
length: 15; D: .; size: many; J: TRBJ2-6; V: TRBV4-3; CDR3: CASSQGISGANVLTF; DNA: TGCGCCAGCAGCCAAGGGATCTCTGGGGCCAACGTCCTGACTTTC
length: 14; D: TRBD1; size: few; J: TRBJ2-7; V: TRBV29-1; CDR3: CSVEEVGQDYEQYF; DNA: TGCAGCGTTGAAGAAGTGGGACAGGACTACGAGCAGTACTTC
length: 12; D: .; size: many; J: TRBJ2-4; V: TRBV29-1; CDR3: CSVDPGLDIQYF; DNA: TGCAGCGTTGATCCAGGGCTTGACATTCAGTACTTC
length: 17; D: TRBD2; size: few; J: TRBJ2-1; V: TRBV11-2; CDR3: CASSFRLAGGPYNEQFF; DNA: TGTGCCAGCAGCTTCCGACTAGCGGGAGGGCCTTACAATGAGCAGTTCTTC
length: 17; D: TRBD2; size: many; J: TRBJ2-2; V: TRBV7-2; CDR3: CASSLPTSGSNTGELFF; DNA: TGTGCCAGCAGCCTACCCACTAGCGGGAGTAACACCGGGGAGCTGTTTTTT
length: 14; D: .; size: .; J: TRBJ1-2; V: TRBV4-1; CDR3: CASSQDTANYGYTF; DNA: TGCGCCAGCAGCCAAGATACAGCAAACTATGGCTACACCTTC
length: 11; D: .; size: many; J: TRBJ2-7; V: TRBV10-3; CDR3: CAISESREQYF; DNA: TGTGCCATCAGTGAGTCCCGCGAGCAGTACTTC
length: 14; D: .; size: many; J: TRBJ1-4; V: TRBV20-1; CDR3: CSARIGGTNEKLFF; DNA: TGCAGTGCGAGGATCGGTGGAACTAATGAAAAACTGTTTTTT
length: 13; D: .; size: many; J: TRBJ1-2; V: TRBV6-5; CDR3: CASSYGEGLSYTF; DNA: TGTGCCAGCAGTTACGGGGAGGGGTTGAGCTACACCTTC
length: 15; D: .; size: many; J: TRBJ2-3; V: TRBV24-1; CDR3: CATSDRRASTDTQYF; DNA: TGTGCCACCAGTGACAGGAGGGCAAGCACAGATACGCAGTATTTT
length: 12; D: .; size: many; J: TRBJ2-1; V: TRBV29-1; CDR3: CSVEGPPDEQFF; DNA: TGCAGCGTTGAGGGCCCTCCGGATGAGCAGTTCTTC
length: 13; D: TRBD1; size: many; J: TRBJ1-3; V: TRBV20-1; CDR3: CSASGGSGNTIYF; DNA: TGCAGTGCTTCAGGGGGCTCTGGAAACACCATATATTTT
length: 14; D: .; size: many; J: TRBJ1-1; V: TRBV19; CDR3: CASSMDSLNTEAFF; DNA: TGTGCCAGTAGTATGGACAGCTTGAACACTGAAGCTTTCTTT
length: 12; D: .; size: .; J: TRBJ2-7; V: TRBV7-8; CDR3: CASSQGPSSQYF; DNA: TGTGCCAGCAGCCAGGGCCCCTCCTCCCAGTACTTC
length: 14; D: .; size: few; J: TRBJ2-3; V: TRBV9; CDR3: CASSVMREPDTQYF; DNA: TGTGCCAGCAGCGTAATGCGGGAACCAGATACGCAGTATTTT
length: 16; D: TRBD2; size: .; J: TRBJ2-3; V: TRBV7-3; CDR3: CASSWGGTPYTDTQYF; DNA: TGTGCCAGCAGCTGGGGGGGTACCCCTTACACAGATACGCAGTATTTT
length: 14; D: TRBD1; size: few; J: TRBJ2-1; V: TRBV18; CDR3: CASSLRTGRFEQFF; DNA: TGTGCCAGCTCATTAAGGACAGGGAGGTTTGAGCAGTTCTTC
length: 15; D: .; size: many; J: TRBJ1-1; V: TRBV10-3; CDR3: CAISEGAGLVTEAFF; DNA: TGTGCCATCAGTGAGGGGGCAGGTTTGGTCACTGAAGCTTTCTTT
length: 15; D: .; size: .; J: TRBJ2-2; V: TRBV27; CDR3: CASSLSSSNTGELFF; DNA: TGTGCCAGCAGTTTATCTTCCAGCAACACCGGGGAGCTGTTTTTT
length: 15; D: TRBD1; size: .; J: TRBJ1-1; V: TRBV5-4; CDR3: CASSPTGGLGTEAFF; DNA: TGTGCCAGCAGTCCAACAGGGGGCTTAGGCACTGAAGCTTTCTTT
length: 15; D: .; size: many; J: TRBJ2-2; V: TRBV24-1; CDR3: CATSESYTGTGELFF; DNA: TGTGCCACCAGTGAATCATATACAGGGACCGGGGAGCTGTTCTTT
length: 14; D: .; size: few; J: TRBJ2-7; V: TRBV7-3; CDR3: CASSVAGGHYEQYF; DNA: TGTGCCAGCAGCGTCGCCGGGGGCCACTACGAGCAGTACTTC